This TCR beta chain is drawn from a study of blood T cells in healthy people across ages. Each sample gave at least 6.5 million isolated PBMCs. A sample-barcoded 5' primer and a J-beta primer mix were used in a second PCR of roughly 7 to 11 cycles. Each cDNA molecule, via a template-switch adaptor with 12 random nucleotides, was tagged. TCRdb itself ran the 5' RACE reads through MiXCR, one entry per CDR3 protein. The repertoire consists of 780,000 or so distinct CDR3 sequences, with less than 70% occurring once and the leading ten covering approximately 40%. Looked up from germline, CDR1 is DFQATT and CDR2 is SNEGSKA (reference sequence). The CDR3 runs to 12 residues.

The receptor's source is an elderly man in good health. The sample consisted of blood. The chain carries TRBV20-1 and TRBJ2-7; D may be TRBD2 (6 bases). The CDR3 nucleotides read TGCAGCGTCGCACGGCTCGGGAGCGAGCAGTACTTC. This gives the protein CSVARLGSEQYF.